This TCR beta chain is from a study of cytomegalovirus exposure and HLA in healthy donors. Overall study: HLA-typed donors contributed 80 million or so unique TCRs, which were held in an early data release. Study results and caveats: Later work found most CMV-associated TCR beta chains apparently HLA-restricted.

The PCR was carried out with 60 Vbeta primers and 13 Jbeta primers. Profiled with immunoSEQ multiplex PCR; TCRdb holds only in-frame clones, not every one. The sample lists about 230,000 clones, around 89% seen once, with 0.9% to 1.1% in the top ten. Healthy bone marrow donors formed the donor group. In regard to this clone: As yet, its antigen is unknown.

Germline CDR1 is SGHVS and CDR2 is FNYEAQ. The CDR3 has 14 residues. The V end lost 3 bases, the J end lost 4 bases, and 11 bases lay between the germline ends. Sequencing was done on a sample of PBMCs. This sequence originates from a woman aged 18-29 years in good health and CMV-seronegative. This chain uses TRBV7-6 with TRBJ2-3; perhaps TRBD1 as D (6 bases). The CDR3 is CASSFRGLADTQYF. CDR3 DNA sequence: TGTGCCAGCAGCTTCAGGGGTCTAGCAGATACGCAGTATTTT.